A single sample gave rise to the 12 T cell receptor beta chains below, sequenced in a study of control samples from healthy donors and cancer patients. Only in-frame clones appear in the TCRdb table, and some are missing; sequencing was by immunoSEQ multiplex PCR. The repertoire holds about 52,000 clones, with roughly 94% as singletons. The sequencing input was blood. Every receptor here comes from a young man in good health.

The chain has TRBV12-3 or TRBV12-4 and TRBJ2-5, with 7 bases fitting TRBD2. Germline trimming cut 5 bases from V and 9 bases from J; bases unmatched to any gene: 9. CDR3 size: 13 residues. The CDR3, as DNA: TGTGCCAGCAGTGGGGAGGGGTCCATGGCCCAGTACTTC. It specifies CASSGEGSMAQYF.

The CDR3 DNA is TGTGCCAGCACTTCCCCGGGTCCCACTGAAGCTTTCTTT. This gives the protein CASTSPGPTEAFF. This chain uses TRBV28 with TRBJ1-1; no clear D. The germline CDR1 and CDR2 sequences are MDHEN and SYDVKM. Trimming shortened V by 7 bases and J by 4 bases, and 13 bases separated the two germline ends. The CDR3 runs 13 residues.

The chain is built from TRBV7-9 and TRBJ2-1; D unclear. V shed 5 bases and J shed 2 bases, with 10 bases lying between them. There are 14 residues in the CDR3. Germline CDR1 reads SEHNR; CDR2 reads FQNEAQ (reference sequence). CDR3 sequence: CASSPAGPYNEQFF. The CDR3 bases are TGTGCCAGCAGCCCCGCCGGGCCCTACAATGAGCAGTTCTTC.

The J gene is TRBJ1-3, the V gene TRBV27; D might be TRBD1 (5 bases). The CDR3 spans 14 residues. Germline V gives CDR1 MNHEY, CDR2 SMNVEV (reference sequence). Trimming took 4 bases from V and 2 from J, leaving 9 bases between them. DNA of the CDR3: TGTGCCAGCAGTTCGGGACGTCCTGGAAACACCATATATTTT. It encodes CASSSGRPGNTIYF.

The chain combines TRBV25-1 with TRBJ2-5, with 7 bases that match TRBD1. V shed 3 bases and J 2 bases; nucleotides not matched to a gene: 3. The CDR3 is made up of 14 amino acids. Germline values: CDR1 MGHDK, CDR2 SYGVNS. The CDR3 coding sequence is TGTGCCAGCAGTGACACAGGGGCGCAAGAGACCCAGTACTTC. Protein product: CASSDTGAQETQYF.

The CDR3 nucleotides are TGTGCCAGCAACAGGGGGTACTCCTACGAGCAGTACTTC. It specifies CASNRGYSYEQYF. This chain joins TRBV12-3 or TRBV12-4 and TRBJ2-7, with 8 bases identical to TRBD1. This CDR3 contains 13 residues. The V segment lost 7 bases and the J segment 0 bases; nucleotides outside the gene matches: 2.

This rearrangement joins TRBV7-9 to TRBJ1-1; 7 bases align to TRBD1. V lost 5 bases, J lost 7 bases, and 10 bases stayed unmatched. The length of the CDR3 is 14 residues. From germline, CDR1 is SEHNR and CDR2 FQNEAQ (reference sequence). The CDR3 region is CASSRDREVVEAFF. The CDR3 region has the DNA TGTGCCAGCAGCCGAGACAGGGAGGTTGTTGAAGCTTTCTTT.

The chain links TRBV7-2 to TRBJ2-7; D uncertain. Germline V gene data show CDR1 as SGHTA and CDR2 as FQGNSA. Trimming took 8 bases from V and 2 from J, leaving 22 bases between them. This CDR3 comprises 16 residues. CDR3 amino acids: CASQPPELFGAYEQYF. Written as DNA, the CDR3 is TGTGCCAGCCAACCTCCCGAACTCTTTGGGGCCTACGAGCAGTACTTC. Looking up the rest from reference TRBV7-2 and TRBJ2-7 gives the full variable domain: GAGVSQSPSNKVTEKGKDVELRCDPISGHTALYWYRQSLGQGLEFLIYFQGNSAPDKSGLPSDRFSAERTGGSVSTLTIQRTQQEDSAVYLCASQPPELFGAYEQYFGPGTRLTVT.

V and J are TRBV2 and TRBJ2-3; D is possibly TRBD2 (6 bases). Trimming removed 2 bases from V and 1 base from J, with 16 bases in between. This CDR3 contains 17 residues. CDR1 is SNHLY and CDR2 is FYNNEI in the germline V gene. Written as DNA, the CDR3 is TGTGCCAGCAGTGAATGGTGGGGGGAAGCACGCACAGATACGCAGTATTTT. Protein product: CASSEWWGEARTDTQYF.

The chain joins TRBV6-5 to TRBJ2-7; 11 bases line up with TRBD1. The germline V gene has CDR1 MNHEY and CDR2 SVGAGI. V shed 6 bases and J 3 bases; nucleotides not matched to a gene: 7. The CDR3 is made up of 15 amino acids. The CDR3 region is CASRNAGTGGYEQYF. The CDR3 nucleotides are TGTGCCAGCAGAAACGCCGGGACAGGGGGCTACGAGCAGTACTTC.

This chain uses TRBV5-1 with TRBJ2-2; D ambiguous. The V and J ends lost 0 bases and 6 bases respectively, with 6 bases between them. This CDR3 has 13 amino acids. Germline-derived CDR1 and CDR2 are SGHRS and YFSETQ. The CDR3 reads CASSLAGPGELFF. CDR3 DNA sequence: TGCGCCAGCAGCTTGGCGGGTCCCGGGGAGCTGTTTTTT.

This chain uses TRBV5-1 with TRBJ1-2; a weak D match, TRBD1 (5 bases). CDR3 length: 13 amino acids. Germline assignment: CDR1 SGHRS and CDR2 YFSETQ. V gave up 4 bases and J gave up 0 bases, with 7 bases separating them. In DNA, the CDR3 is TGCGCCAGCAGCCCGACAGCTAACTATGGCTACACCTTC. It specifies CASSPTANYGYTF.